This paragraph covers one TCR beta chain sequence. As yet, its antigen is unknown. The CDR3 spans 14 residues. The germline CDR1 and CDR2 sequences are SGHRS and YFSETQ. The data belong to a study of T cells in localized non-small cell lung cancer. General study results and limits: Appearance in adjacent lung was seen for a median approximately 58 of the top 100 tumor clones. Uninvolved adjacent lung had higher T cell clonality than tumor and all other tissues.

Libraries were prepared by immunoSEQ multiplex PCR; TCRdb keeps only in-frame clonotypes and omits some of them. The sample lists 130,000 or so clones, 89% occurring once. The gene calls are TRBV5-1 and TRBJ2-5, with unresolved D. The J call is in doubt because the DNA end fits TRBJ2-7 better. Source: peripheral blood, taken before any cancer treatment. The receptor's source is an older female donor with stage I lung adenocarcinoma. The CDR3 coding sequence is TGCGCCAGCAGCTTGGTAGTCTCCGCCTACGAGCAGTACTTC. As protein: CASSLVVSAYEQYF.